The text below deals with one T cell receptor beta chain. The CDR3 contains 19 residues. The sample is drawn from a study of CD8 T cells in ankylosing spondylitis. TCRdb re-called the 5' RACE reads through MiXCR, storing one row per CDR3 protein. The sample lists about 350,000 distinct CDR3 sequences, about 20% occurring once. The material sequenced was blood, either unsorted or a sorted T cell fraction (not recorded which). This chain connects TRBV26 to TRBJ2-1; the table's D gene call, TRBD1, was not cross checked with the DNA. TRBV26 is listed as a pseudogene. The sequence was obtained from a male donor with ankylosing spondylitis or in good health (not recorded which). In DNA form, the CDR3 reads TGTGCCAGCAGCCCCTCGGGTCGTCAGCGGGGCACCCTTTTGGATGAGCAGTTCTTC. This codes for CASSPSGRQRGTLLDEQFF.